The present entry profiles one T cell receptor beta chain with its context. Its target is unknown. Data came from immunoSEQ multiplex PCR; TCRdb stores just in-frame clones and leaves some out. The profile shows more than 90,000 clones, about 80% of them singletons. The sample originates from a study of OX40 agonist ivuxolimab in advanced cancers. Across the study: People who had prior anti-PD-1, anti-PD-L1 or anti-CTLA-4 therapy could take part, and under 45% had some.

Study results and limitations: CD8+ T cells showed, on average, more clonal expansion than CD4+ cells. Some patients without response likewise showed low normalized clonal expansion. No antigen was identified for the clonally expanded peripheral T cells.

V was shortened by 2 bases and J by 2 bases, with 24 bases between the two germline ends. This CDR3 spans 19 amino acids. Per germline, CDR1 SGHTA and CDR2 FQGNSA. This sequence was found in an adult with an advanced solid tumor such as melanoma, head and neck, liver or kidney cancer. This chain joins TRBV7-2 and TRBJ1-2, with a possible D match to TRBD1 (6 bases). The sequenced sample was CD4+ or CD8+ T cells sorted from blood, obtained in a trial of the OX40 agonist ivuxolimab. The CDR3 DNA sequence: TGTGCCAGCAGCTTAAATCTCCCGGGGGCAGCTGGAGGCAACTATGGCTACACCTTC. Protein: CASSLNLPGAAGGNYGYTF.